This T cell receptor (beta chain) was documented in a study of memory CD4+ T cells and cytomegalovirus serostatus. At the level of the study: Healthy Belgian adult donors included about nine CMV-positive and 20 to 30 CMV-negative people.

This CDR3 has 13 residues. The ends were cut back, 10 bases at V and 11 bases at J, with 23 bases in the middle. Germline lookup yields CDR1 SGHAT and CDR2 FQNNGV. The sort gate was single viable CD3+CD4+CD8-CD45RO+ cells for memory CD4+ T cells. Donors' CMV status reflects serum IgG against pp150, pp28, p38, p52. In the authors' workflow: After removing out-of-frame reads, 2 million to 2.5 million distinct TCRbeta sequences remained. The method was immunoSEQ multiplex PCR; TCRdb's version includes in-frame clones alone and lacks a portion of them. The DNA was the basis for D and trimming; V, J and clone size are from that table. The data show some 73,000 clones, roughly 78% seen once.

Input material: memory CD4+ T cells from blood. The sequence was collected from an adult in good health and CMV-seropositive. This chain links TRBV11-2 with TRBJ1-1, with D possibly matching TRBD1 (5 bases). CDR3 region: CATGPGIRLDAFF. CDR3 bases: TGTGCCACTGGCCCAGGGATCCGCCTAGACGCTTTCTTT. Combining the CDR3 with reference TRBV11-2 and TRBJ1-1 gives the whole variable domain EAGVAQSPRYKIIEKRQSVAFWCNPISGHATLYWYQQILGQGPKLLIQFQNNGVVDDSQLPKDRFSAERLKGVDSTLKIQPAKLEDSAVYLCATGPGIRLDAFFGQGTRLTVV.